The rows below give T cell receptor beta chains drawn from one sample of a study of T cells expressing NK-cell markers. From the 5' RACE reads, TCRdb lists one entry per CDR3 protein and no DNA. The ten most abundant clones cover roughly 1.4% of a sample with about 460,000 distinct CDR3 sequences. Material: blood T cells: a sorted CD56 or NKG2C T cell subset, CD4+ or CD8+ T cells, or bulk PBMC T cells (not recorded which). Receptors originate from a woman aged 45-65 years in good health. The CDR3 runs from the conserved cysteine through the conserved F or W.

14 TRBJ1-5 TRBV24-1 CATAGRGGNQPQHF
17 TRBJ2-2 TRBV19 CASSKRTSGANTGELFF
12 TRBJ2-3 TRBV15 CATSTRQNTQYF
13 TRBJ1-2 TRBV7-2 CASSSPIFYGYTF
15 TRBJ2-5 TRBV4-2 CASSQVSAVEETQYF
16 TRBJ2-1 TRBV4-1 CASSHATGGGLGEQFF
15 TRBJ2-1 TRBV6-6 CASGPRSRPDNEQFF
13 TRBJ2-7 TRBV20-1 CSAKEGHKVEQYF
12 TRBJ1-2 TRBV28 CASSFRGAGYTF
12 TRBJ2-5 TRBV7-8 CASSSSLETQYF
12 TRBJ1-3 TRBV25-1 CASSGYRDTIYF
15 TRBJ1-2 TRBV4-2 CASSLVEGGRSGYTF
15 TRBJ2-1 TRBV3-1 CASSRQWAGVSEQFF
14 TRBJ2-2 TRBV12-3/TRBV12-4 CASSLILDTGELFF
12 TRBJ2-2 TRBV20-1 CSALQGVGELFF
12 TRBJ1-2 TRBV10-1 CASSENFYGYTF